This record covers a single TCR beta chain. The table lists this clonotype with a few counts. The specificity of this receptor is unknown. Base quality data are lacking; no much larger clone is found one base away. The library was generated by 5' RACE. The instrument given in TCRdb is Illumina HiSeq 2500. A second roughly 6 to 12 cycle PCR used a sample-barcoded 5' primer and a J-beta primer mix. A unique molecular identifier was introduced onto each TCR beta cDNA molecule by a template-switch 5' adaptor carrying 12 random nucleotides. At least 2.5 million CDR3-containing paired-end reads were obtained from each sample. First-strand cDNA synthesis was performed from all RNA using the Mint cDNA synthesis kit, with priming by a TRBC-specific oligonucleotide. All cDNA was treated with uracil-DNA glycosylase and then went through a first 18-cycle PCR with the universal primers M1SS and BC2_uni_R. As for the authors' bioinformatics: Each sample was normalized by randomly selecting 1 million high-quality reads, each carrying a distinct molecular identifier. Reads sharing molecular identifiers were discarded rather than binned into consensus sequences. MiTCR, with a Q25 quality threshold and the strictest error-elimination algorithm, was used for CDR3 identification, clonotype clustering and error correction. A nonparametric unseen species model with Euler transformation was used to estimate a lower bound on total TCR beta diversity. Clones were called with MiXCR by TCRdb after fastp trimmed the public reads at Q25, and only in-frame beta chains were retained. Every CDR3 protein is listed once, alongside the most common genes and DNA of its rows. These V and J calls are TCRdb output, not the study's own analysis. Here the sample has 1.5 million to 2 million distinct CDR3 sequences; 49% occur a single time. Jointly, the top ten make up 2.1% of the sample.

CDR1 and CDR2 (DFQATT, SNEGSKA) derive from the germline V gene (reference sequence). Compared with germline, V lacks 4 bases and J lacks 1 base; bases without a gene match: 4. The CDR3 sequence holds 14 residues, the cysteine and phenylalanine included. Only CDR3 DNA remains: 42 bases, in frame from the first base. This entry is derived from a study of blood T cells in healthy people across ages (dated by TCRdb to between 2014 and 2017). In terms of the full investigation: Template switching captured roughly one uniquely barcoded TCR beta cDNA molecule per two T cells in model experiments. Donors were grouped into four age groups: young (average 16 years), middle-aged (approximately 41), aged (approximately 58) and long-lived (around 80). The study analyzed two additional independent replicas of 1 million unique cDNA reads from the same blood draw for two donors, one aged 18 to 30 and one aged 80 or older. Using deep sequencing normalized with unique cDNA molecular identifiers, the study measured how TCR beta repertoire diversity changes with age. To avoid experimental bias, donors of different ages were randomly spread across the sequencing lanes. Points the paper makes about the study in general: Observed TCR beta diversity per million T cells fell roughly linearly with age, and a significant reduction was already apparent by age about 38. Compared with the aged group, the long-lived group had more naive CD4+ T cells, fewer expanded clones and increased TCR diversity, suggesting age selection. Observed TCR beta diversity correlated strongly with the percentage of naive T cells measured by flow cytometry. Estimates of total diversity from one million sequenced T cells were regarded as lower bounds and underestimates. Because the CMV infection status of the donors was unknown, age-related changes in expanded clonotypes may potentially have been confounded. Because profiling used bulk unsorted PBMCs, naive and antigen-experienced compartments could not be compared conclusively.

The donors were roughly 39 Caucasian individuals from Russia, aged roughly 6 to 100 years, who were systemically healthy. Approximately 11 milliliters of peripheral blood were drawn from each donor into EDTA-treated Vacutainer tubes. Ficoll-Paque density-gradient centrifugation was used to isolate PBMCs, with at least 7 million obtained per sample. Trizol reagent was used to extract total RNA from PBMCs, with at least 6 micrograms per sample. For every donor, an aliquot of PBMCs went through flow cytometry to measure the percentages of naive CD45RAhigh/CD27high T cells. Here the chain combines TRBV20-1 and TRBJ2-3, with TRBD2 matching 8 junction bases. Sequenced sample: blood. The receptor's source is a woman between 40 and 55 years old in good health. The nucleotide sequence reads TGCAGTGCTAAGTTTAGCGGGGGCACAGATACGCAGTATTTT. Translated, it gives CSAKFSGGTDTQYF.